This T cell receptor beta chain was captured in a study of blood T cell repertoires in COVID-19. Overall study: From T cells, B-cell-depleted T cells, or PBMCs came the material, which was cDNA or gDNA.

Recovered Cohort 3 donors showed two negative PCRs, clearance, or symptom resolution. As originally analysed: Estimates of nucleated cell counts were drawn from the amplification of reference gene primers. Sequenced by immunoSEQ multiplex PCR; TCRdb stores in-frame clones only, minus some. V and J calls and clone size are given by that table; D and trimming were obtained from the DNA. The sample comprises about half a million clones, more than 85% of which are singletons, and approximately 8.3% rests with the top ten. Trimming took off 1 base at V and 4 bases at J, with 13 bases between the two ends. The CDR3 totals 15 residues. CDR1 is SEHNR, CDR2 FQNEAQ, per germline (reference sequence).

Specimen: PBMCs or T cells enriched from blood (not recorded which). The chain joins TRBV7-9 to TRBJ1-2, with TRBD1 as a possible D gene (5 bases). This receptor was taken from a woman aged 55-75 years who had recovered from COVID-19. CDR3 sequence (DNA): TGTGCCAGCAGCTTAGTACGCGACAGCTCCTATGGCTACACCTTC. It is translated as CASSLVRDSSYGYTF. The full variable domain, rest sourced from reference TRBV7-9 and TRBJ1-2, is DTGVSQNPRHKITKRGQNVTFRCDPISEHNRLYWYRQTLGQGPEFLTYFQNEAQLEKSRLLSDRFSAERPKGSFSTLEIQRTEQGDSAMYLCASSLVRDSSYGYTFGSGTRLTVV.